A selection of T cell receptor beta chains follows, all from one sample in a study of blood T cells in healthy people across ages. TCRdb itself ran the 5' RACE reads through MiXCR, one entry per CDR3 protein. The sample yields hundreds of thousands of distinct CDR3 sequences, about 21% seen once. Sequenced input: blood. These TCRs come from a man in his sixties or seventies in good health. Both conserved end residues are part of each CDR3. A D gene is named only where the DNA matches it firmly. Size tells how often a clone was seen (once, few, many) or the class of an expanded clone, and some rows leave it out.

.	.	TRBV15	TRBJ2-5	TGTGCCACCAGCAGAGGCGAGACTACGTACCAAGAGACCCAGTACTTC	CATSRGETTYQETQYF
.	.	TRBV3-1	TRBJ2-5	TGTGCCAGCAGCCAAGGGCCCGGGACACCCCAAGAGACCCAGTACTTC	CASSQGPGTPQETQYF
few	TRBD2	TRBV29-1	TRBJ2-1	TGCAGCGCCGGATTCGGGAGGAATGAGCAGTTCTTC	CSAGFGRNEQFF
few	TRBD2	TRBV7-8	TRBJ2-1	TGTGCCAGCAGCCCCCGGGGGGTGGGAGGCTATGAGCAGTTCTTC	CASSPRGVGGYEQFF
many	TRBD1	TRBV28	TRBJ2-4	TGTGCCAGCAGTTCGACCATCGACAGGGATCTAGCCAAAAACATTCAGTACTTC	CASSSTIDRDLAKNIQYF
few	TRBD2	TRBV20-1	TRBJ2-5	TGCAGTGCTAGGTTCGGGAGGGGGTATGAGACCCAGTACTTC	CSARFGRGYETQYF
.	TRBD2	TRBV20-1	TRBJ2-5	TGCAGTGCTAAAAATCCGGGACTACAAGAGACCCAGTACTTC	CSAKNPGLQETQYF
many	TRBD2	TRBV5-1	TRBJ2-2	TGCGCCAGCAGCTTAAGTCTAGCGGGAGATCGCACCGGGGAGCTGTTTTTT	CASSLSLAGDRTGELFF
few	TRBD1	TRBV7-9	TRBJ2-3	TGTCCCAGCAAAGGGGGCTCAGATACGCAGTATTTT	CPSKGGSDTQYF
few	.	TRBV4-3	TRBJ1-2	TGCGCCAGCAGCCAAGTCCCGCCAGGGTCGGATGGCTACACCTTC	CASSQVPPGSDGYTF
.	TRBD2	TRBV12-3/TRBV12-4	TRBJ2-1	TGTGCCAGCAGTTTATGGCGGGGGGGCCCTTACAATGAGCAGTTCTTC	CASSLWRGGPYNEQFF
.	.	TRBV29-1	TRBJ2-7	TGCAGCGCCATGGGGTGGGGGGACAGCACGTACGAGCAGTACTTC	CSAMGWGDSTYEQYF
once	TRBD2	TRBV29-1	TRBJ2-5	TGCAGCGTTGGAGGCCTAGCGGGAGTCGGAGAGACCCAGTACTTC	CSVGGLAGVGETQYF
.	.	TRBV12-3/TRBV12-4	TRBJ1-3	TGTGCCAGCAGTCCGGCGGGGCGGAGCTCTGGAAACACCATATATTTT	CASSPAGRSSGNTIYF
many	TRBD1	TRBV28	TRBJ2-7	TGTGCCAGCAGTTTATCAGGGGGTTCTCTGTACGAGCAGTACTTC	CASSLSGGSLYEQYF
few	.	TRBV19	TRBJ2-2	TGTGCCAGTAGTATGTCGCTTACCGCGAGCACCGGGGAGCTGTTTTTT	CASSMSLTASTGELFF
.	TRBD1	TRBV5-1	TRBJ2-1	TGCGCCAGCAGCTTGTTGACAGGGTTACGTGAGCAGTTCTTC	CASSLLTGLREQFF
.	TRBD2	TRBV12-3/TRBV12-4	TRBJ2-7	TGTGCCAGCAGTTCCTACGGGAGGTCATCCTACGAGCAGTACTTC	CASSSYGRSSYEQYF
many	.	TRBV10-2	TRBJ1-3	TGCGCCAGCAGCCCGGGGAGCTCTGGAAACACCATATATTTT	CASSPGSSGNTIYF
.	.	TRBV6-5	TRBJ2-3	TGTGCCAGCAGCTACGGAAGTTTCCAGCTCACAGATACGCAGTATTTT	CASSYGSFQLTDTQYF
.	.	TRBV12-3/TRBV12-4	TRBJ1-2	TGTGCCAGCAGTATAGGGTCGGGAGGCTACACCTTC	CASSIGSGGYTF
few	.	TRBV20-1	TRBJ2-6	TGCAGTGCTACGGATCAGGGGGGTTCCTCTGGGGCCAACGTCCTGACTTTC	CSATDQGGSSGANVLTF
.	.	TRBV6-2/TRBV6-3	TRBJ2-3	TGTGCCAGCAGTTATGGTAGCTCGGGGAACACAGATACGCAGTATTTT	CASSYGSSGNTDTQYF
few	TRBD1	TRBV5-1	TRBJ2-2	TGCGCCAGCAGCCTCGGACAGGGGTCCGGGGAGCTGTTTTTT	CASSLGQGSGELFF
.	TRBD2	TRBV12-3/TRBV12-4	TRBJ2-3	TGTGCCAGCAGTTTGAGCGGGAGGGCCGGTGCAGATACGGAGTATTTT	CASSLSGRAGADTEYF
few	.	TRBV7-2	TRBJ1-2	TGTGCCAGCAGCTTAGTTGTGGTTCGCCCTAACTATGGCTACACCTTC	CASSLVVVRPNYGYTF
.	.	TRBV18	TRBJ2-5	TGTGCCAACCCGCCACCCGTAGGGTCGGAGACCCAGTACTTC	CANPPPVGSETQYF
.	TRBD2	TRBV3-1	TRBJ2-1	TGTGCCAGCAGCCCTCCCGGGACTAGCGGGAGATGGTACAATGAGCAGTTCTTC	CASSPPGTSGRWYNEQFF
few	TRBD2	TRBV5-6	TRBJ2-6	TGTGCCAGCAGCTTGGCGGGACTAGCGGGAATAGGGGCCAACGTCCTGACTTTC	CASSLAGLAGIGANVLTF
few	TRBD2	TRBV30	TRBJ2-7	TGTGCCTGGGGACTAGCGGGCTCCCGGGAGCAGTACTTC	CAWGLAGSREQYF
.	TRBD2	TRBV5-1	TRBJ2-5	TGCGCCAGCAGCCCCAGGACTAGCGGGAGGAACAACCAAGAGACCCAGTACTTC	CASSPRTSGRNNQETQYF
.	TRBD1	TRBV24-1	TRBJ2-5	TGTGCCACCAGTGACCCTGACAGGGGTAGAGAGACCCAGTACTTC	CATSDPDRGRETQYF
.	.	TRBV6-2/TRBV6-3	TRBJ2-7	TGTGCCAGCCGGAGGGGGGGAGGAAACTACGAGCAGTACTTC	CASRRGGGNYEQYF